The rows below give T cell receptor beta chains drawn from one sample of a study of post-analysis software for immune sequencing data. TCRdb used MiXCR to reprocess the PCR reads, holding one entry per CDR3 protein. The table lists fewer than 550,000 distinct CDR3 sequences, 30% to 40% of them singletons. The sample consisted of blood. The receptors shown here come from a girl aged 2-17 years with multiple sclerosis. Both conserved end residues are part of each CDR3. The order of the fields is clone size, J gene, V gene, CDR3 length, D gene, CDR3 DNA, CDR3 protein. The D gene is left open where the match is weak. Clone size is not always given. Where it is, it says once, few, many or a class for expanded clones.

>-|TRBJ2-3|TRBV3-1|16|-
TGTGCCAGCAGCCAAGACCCCAGACAGGCCACAGATACGCAGTATTTT
CASSQDPRQATDTQYF
>few|TRBJ2-3|TRBV9|15|-
TGTGCCAGCAGCGAACAGGGTGGGAGGACAGATACGCAGTATTTT
CASSEQGGRTDTQYF
>few|TRBJ1-1|TRBV7-9|14|-
TGTGCCAGCAGCTTAGGGCTACGGAACACTGAAGCTTTCTTT
CASSLGLRNTEAFF
>-|TRBJ1-6|TRBV6-6|17|-
TGTGCCAGCAGTTACGCCCCCGGCGGCTCCTATAATTCACCCCTCCACTTT
CASSYAPGGSYNSPLHF
>few|TRBJ2-7|TRBV14|14|TRBD1
TGTGCCAGCAGCCCTTGGACAGGGCACTACGAGCAGTACTTC
CASSPWTGHYEQYF
>-|TRBJ1-4|TRBV3-1|14|TRBD1
TGTGCCAGCAGCTTTTTGGACAGGGGGAATAATTTGTTTTTT
CASSFLDRGNNLFF
>-|TRBJ2-5|TRBV20-1|12|-
TGCAGTGCATCTCGCGGGGCGGAGACCCAGTACTTC
CSASRGAETQYF
>-|TRBJ2-7|TRBV29-1|11|-
TGCAGCGTTGCACTGTCCTACGAGCAGTACTTC
CSVALSYEQYF
>-|TRBJ1-5|TRBV6-6|14|-
TGTGCCAGCAGTTCTAGACAGGCTAATCAGCCCCAGCATTTT
CASSSRQANQPQHF
>-|TRBJ2-1|TRBV9|15|TRBD2
TGTGCCAGCAGCGTAGCCGGGGGGGCCAAGAATGAGCAGTTCTTC
CASSVAGGAKNEQFF
>few|TRBJ2-1|TRBV6-5|14|TRBD2
TGTGCCAGCATCCTACTAGCGGGGGGGCAGGAGCAGTTCTTC
CASILLAGGQEQFF
>-|TRBJ1-1|TRBV7-9|14|-
TGTGCCAGCAGCTACGTCAGGGAAGACACTGAAGCTTTCTTT
CASSYVREDTEAFF
>many|TRBJ1-2|TRBV10-3|14|-
TGTGCCACCCAGGGAAGGCCCACTAACTATGGCTACACCTTC
CATQGRPTNYGYTF
>-|TRBJ1-2|TRBV11-2|15|TRBD1
TGTGCCAGCAGCCGGACAGGGACGGTCGACTATGGCTACACCTTC
CASSRTGTVDYGYTF
>few|TRBJ2-5|TRBV7-2|16|-
TGTGCCAGCAGCTTAGCGTCCGGGACACCTCAAGAGACCCAGTACTTC
CASSLASGTPQETQYF
>once|TRBJ2-5|TRBV10-3|14|TRBD2
TGTCCCATCAGTGCGACTAGCGGCCAAGAGACCCAGTACTTC
CPISATSGQETQYF
>-|TRBJ2-3|TRBV18|15|TRBD2
TGTGCCAGCCAAGCCCTAGCGGGGTTGTCAGATACGCAGTATTTT
CASQALAGLSDTQYF
>-|TRBJ2-3|TRBV6-5|13|-
TGTGCCAGCAGTAACCAGTTGGTAGATACGCAGTATTTT
CASSNQLVDTQYF
>few|TRBJ1-5|TRBV7-2|12|-
TGTGCCAGCAGCTTAGCGCTATCGCCCCAGCATTTT
CASSLALSPQHF
>few|TRBJ1-2|TRBV7-9|14|TRBD1
TGTGCCAGCATCACAGGGGGCGCGGGCTATGGCTACACCTTC
CASITGGAGYGYTF
>few|TRBJ2-5|TRBV20-1|12|-
TGCAGTGCTACCCAGTTCCAAGAGACCCAGTACTTC
CSATQFQETQYF
>-|TRBJ2-2|TRBV6-1|21|-
TGTGCCAGCAGCGGTTTCGGGGCGGTGGCCTCCGGGCGGGCTAACACCGGGGAGCTGTTTTTT
CASSGFGAVASGRANTGELFF
>-|TRBJ2-5|TRBV5-1|13|-
TGCGCCAGCAGCTTGAGGTCAGAAGAGACCCAGTACTTC
CASSLRSEETQYF
>few|TRBJ2-1|TRBV29-1|11|-
TGCAGCGTTGAACCGGGGCAGGGACAGTTCTTC
CSVEPGQGQFF
>many|TRBJ2-5|TRBV6-5|20|TRBD2
TGTGCCAGCAGTTACTTGCGGTTGGCTAGCGGGGGGGCCCCCCAAGAGACCCAGTACTTC
CASSYLRLASGGAPQETQYF
>-|TRBJ1-1|TRBV6-2/TRBV6-3|17|TRBD1
TGTGCCAGCAGTTCCGAATACAGGGGTTTGATGAACACTGAAGCTTTCTTT
CASSSEYRGLMNTEAFF
>-|TRBJ2-7|TRBV9|14|-
TGTGCCAGCAGCGAATCCCCCCGGGGGTCCGAGCAGTACTTC
CASSESPRGSEQYF
>once|TRBJ2-5|TRBV7-7|13|-
TGTGCCAGCAGCCCCCTTCGGAGGGAGACCCAGTACTTC
CASSPLRRETQYF
>-|TRBJ2-3|TRBV20-1|14|-
TGCAGTGCTAGAGTGGCAGGGATCACAGATACGCAGTATTTT
CSARVAGITDTQYF
>-|TRBJ2-5|TRBV29-1|15|TRBD2
TGCAGCGTACTTTACCTAGCGGGGAACCAAGAGACCCAGTACTTC
CSVLYLAGNQETQYF
>-|TRBJ2-1|TRBV5-5|13|-
TGTGCCAGCAGTCACACGTCCTACAATGAGCAGTTCTTC
CASSHTSYNEQFF
>-|TRBJ2-5|TRBV12-3/TRBV12-4|14|-
TGTGCCAGCAGCGGAGACTGGAGTGGGGAGACCCAGTACTTC
CASSGDWSGETQYF
>many|TRBJ1-2|TRBV20-1|11|-
TGCAGTGCTAGGCAGGGATATGGCTACACCTTC
CSARQGYGYTF
>few|TRBJ1-1|TRBV5-6|13|-
TGTGCCAGCAGACACACGGGGCGGACTGAAGCTTTCTTT
CASRHTGRTEAFF
>few|TRBJ2-3|TRBV5-1|15|-
TGCGCCAGCAGCTTGTGGTCCCCCCGATTGGATACGCAGTATTTT
CASSLWSPRLDTQYF
>once|TRBJ2-2|TRBV5-5|16|TRBD1
TGTGCCAGCAGCTTCGTTCAGGGGGCTTACACCGGGGAGCTGTTTTTT
CASSFVQGAYTGELFF
>-|TRBJ2-5|TRBV20-1|13|TRBD2
TGCAGTGCCCGGGGGGGCACTCGGGAGACCCAGTACTTC
CSARGGTRETQYF
>few|TRBJ2-1|TRBV2|16|TRBD2
TGTGCCAGCAGTCTGAAGGGGGCTAGCGGGGGCAGTGAGCAGTTCTTC
CASSLKGASGGSEQFF
>few|TRBJ2-5|TRBV11-2|13|-
TGTGCCAGCAGCTGGAACAGGGAGGAGACCCAGTACTTC
CASSWNREETQYF
>-|TRBJ2-3|TRBV6-4|13|-
TGTGCCAGCAGTTGGCAGCTCACAGATACGCAGTATTTT
CASSWQLTDTQYF
>few|TRBJ2-7|TRBV5-1|14|-
TGCGCCAGCAGCTTGGGCCAGGGATTCAACGAGCAGTACTTC
CASSLGQGFNEQYF
>-|TRBJ2-7|TRBV5-6|15|-
TGTGCCAGCAGCAAACAGGAACCCTATACCTACGAGCAGTACTTC
CASSKQEPYTYEQYF
>-|TRBJ2-7|TRBV4-3|14|-
TGCGCCAGCAGCCCAGCGGTTCTGAACTACGAGCAGTACTTC
CASSPAVLNYEQYF
>-|TRBJ1-3|TRBV5-1|13|TRBD1
TGCGCCAGCACGACAGGGCCTGGAAACACCATATATTTT
CASTTGPGNTIYF
>-|TRBJ1-5|TRBV29-1|12|-
TGCAGCGTTGGGCAGCCTCAAGAGCCCCAGCATTTT
CSVGQPQEPQHF
>few|TRBJ2-1|TRBV4-1|16|TRBD2
TGCGCCAGCAGCCAAGATACGGGACTAGCCAGCGATGAGCAGTTCTTC
CASSQDTGLASDEQFF
>few|TRBJ2-5|TRBV27|14|-
TGTGCCAGCAGCAGGGTGACCCGAGGAGAGACCCAGTACTTC
CASSRVTRGETQYF
>-|TRBJ2-3|TRBV20-1|16|-
TGCAGTGCTAGAGTCCAACACATAGGCCCGACAGATACGCAGTATTTT
CSARVQHIGPTDTQYF
>-|TRBJ1-2|TRBV11-2|15|-
TGTGCCAGCAGCTTAGAGGGGGGGGTCAACTATGGTTACACCTTC
CASSLEGGVNYGYTF
>-|TRBJ2-7|TRBV5-1|14|-
TGCGCCAGCAGCCGGGACGGAAAACCCTACGAGCAGTACTTC
CASSRDGKPYEQYF
>few|TRBJ2-2|TRBV12-3/TRBV12-4|14|-
TGTGCCAGCACCTCTAACGGCGGGTCCGGGGAGCTGTTTTTT
CASTSNGGSGELFF
>-|TRBJ2-5|TRBV20-1|15|TRBD2
TGCAGTGCCGCGCCGGGACTAGCGGGGGGAGAGACCCAGTACTTC
CSAAPGLAGGETQYF
>few|TRBJ1-2|TRBV7-9|14|-
TGTGCCAGCAGCTCCGGGATAGCTAACTATGGCTACACCTTC
CASSSGIANYGYTF
>-|TRBJ2-7|TRBV6-6|13|-
TGTGCCAGCAGGAACAGAGGTCTGGACGAGCAGTACTTC
CASRNRGLDEQYF
>-|TRBJ2-7|TRBV20-1|13|TRBD2
TGCAGTACCACTAGCGGGGGATACAATGAGCAGTACTTC
CSTTSGGYNEQYF
>few|TRBJ2-7|TRBV12-3/TRBV12-4|16|TRBD2
TGTGCCAGCAGTTTCGGGTCCGCTAGCGGGAACTACGAGCAGTACTTC
CASSFGSASGNYEQYF
>-|TRBJ1-1|TRBV6-6|14|-
TGTGCCAGCAGTTACGAGGGGGGGGATACTGAAGCTTTCTTT
CASSYEGGDTEAFF